This T cell receptor beta chain derives from a study of T cell clonotyping in hematopoietic cell transplantation. Study-level points and caveats: Cells were unsorted, so CD4 and CD8 contributions were not separated. After transplant, recipient diversity fell while pathologically expanded clonotypes grew through day 180. Few recipient clonotypes overlapped donors; over 95% were de novo at given depth.

Of note for this clone: Antigen unknown.

TCRdb keeps only in-frame clones here, not all; method: immunoSEQ multiplex PCR. The sample includes 15,000 to 20,000 clones, about 82% of them seen just once. Noted time point: recipient sample about 28 days before transplant, after cytoreduction. Blood collection times were about day -28 and days 30, 100, 180 posttransplant. Germline loops: CDR1 MNHEY, CDR2 SMNVEV (reference sequence). Trimming took off 2 bases at V and 0 bases at J, with 5 bases between the two ends. The CDR3 is 14 amino acids. V usage is TRBV27 and J usage is TRBJ1-3; no firm D call. The sample consisted of peripheral blood mononuclear cells, taken before stem cell transplant. This clonotype was obtained from a man aged 50 or older with acute myeloid leukemia. Some clones in this sample may be carry-over from other donors' samples. The CDR3 loop reads CASSLNRSGNTIYF. The CDR3 coding sequence is TGTGCCAGCAGTTTAAATCGCTCTGGAAACACCATATATTTT.